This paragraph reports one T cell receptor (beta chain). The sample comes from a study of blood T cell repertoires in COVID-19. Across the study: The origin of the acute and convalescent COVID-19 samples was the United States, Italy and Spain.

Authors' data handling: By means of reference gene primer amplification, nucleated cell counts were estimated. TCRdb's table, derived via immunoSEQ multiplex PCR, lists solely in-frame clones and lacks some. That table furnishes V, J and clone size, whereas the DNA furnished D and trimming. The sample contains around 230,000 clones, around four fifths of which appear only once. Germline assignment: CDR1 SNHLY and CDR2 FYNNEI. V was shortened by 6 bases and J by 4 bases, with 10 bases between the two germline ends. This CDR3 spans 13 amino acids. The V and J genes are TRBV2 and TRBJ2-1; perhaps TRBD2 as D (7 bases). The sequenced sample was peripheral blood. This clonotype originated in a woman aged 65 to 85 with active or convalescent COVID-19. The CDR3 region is CASRGGGYNEQFF. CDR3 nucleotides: TGTGCCAGCAGAGGGGGGGGGTACAATGAGCAGTTCTTC.